The clone carrying this T cell receptor (beta chain) is a singleton in its sample. The antigen is unknown. These data come from a study of T cell responses to AZD1222 COVID-19 vaccine. Findings and caveats of the study: The study sampled repertoires only after the peak T cell response.

This CDR3 is built from 15 residues. V lost 0 bases and J 6 bases, leaving 12 bases between the germline ends. Germline assignment: CDR1 MNHNY and CDR2 SVGAGI (reference sequence). Repertoires were generated with immunoSEQ multiplex PCR, while TCRdb's copy carries only in-frame clones and drops some. The sample has about 200,000 clones, 85% to 95% seen once. This chain joins TRBV6-6 and TRBJ1-5, with D unresolved. The TCR originated in an adult who received the AZD1222 COVID-19 vaccine. Sequenced here: peripheral blood, sampled 28 days after the second AZD1222 dose. CDR3 coding DNA: TGTGCCAGCAGTTACTCGAGAGACGGCAGTCAGCCCCAGCATTTT. As protein: CASSYSRDGSQPQHF.